This record covers a single T cell receptor beta chain. The antigen is not known. Donors ranged from 6 to 90 years old and were healthy Caucasians in Russia. Total RNA extracted from each sample amounted to at least 5 micrograms. The CDR3 sequence is 14 residues long. V was clipped by 2 bases and J by 4 bases, with 8 bases between them. Germline V CDR1 and CDR2: MNHNY, SVGAGI (reference sequence). The use of a sample-barcoded 5' primer and a J-beta primer mix characterized a second PCR of about 7 to 12 cycles. With 12 random nucleotides, a template-switch adaptor tagged each individual cDNA molecule. From the 5' RACE reads, TCRdb called clonotypes with MiXCR, one entry per CDR3 protein. The table shows 700,000 to 800,000 distinct CDR3 sequences, with roughly 47% occurring only once. The sample originates from a study of blood T cells in healthy people across ages. Whole-study findings and limits: PBMC samples, being unsorted, prevented any conclusive comparison of naive and antigen-experienced cells.

Material for sequencing was blood. This chain joins TRBV6-6 and TRBJ2-2, with D possibly matching TRBD2 (5 bases). The TCR comes from a woman in her fifties or sixties in good health. In DNA, the CDR3 is TGTGCCAGCAGTTACGAGGGAACCACCGGGGAGCTGTTTTTT. It codes for CASSYEGTTGELFF.